The text below deals with one TCR beta chain. With a J-beta primer mix and a sample-barcoded 5' primer, a second PCR ran roughly 6 to 11 cycles. Each cDNA molecule was tagged by a template-switch adaptor that had 12 random nucleotides. TCRdb reanalysed the 5' RACE reads using MiXCR and keeps one entry per CDR3 protein. The repertoire holds 1.5 million to 2 million distinct CDR3 sequences, with roughly 43% as singletons. The source of the sample is a study of blood T cells in healthy people across ages. Isolation recovered at least 7 million PBMCs from every sample. V was shortened by 9 bases and J by 3 bases, with 15 bases between the two germline ends. This CDR3 has 14 amino acids.

Sequenced: blood. The sequence came from a human donor in good health. The genes are TRBV12-3 or TRBV12-4 and TRBJ1-5; a possible D gene is TRBD1 (5 bases). In DNA, the CDR3 is TGTGCCAGTGCCCGGACAACCTTCAATCAGCCCCAGCATTTT. As protein: CASARTTFNQPQHF.